This T cell receptor beta chain originates from a study of T cells after posttransplantation cyclophosphamide. TCRdb keeps only in-frame clones here, not all; method: immunoSEQ multiplex PCR. The counts give tens of thousands of clones, none of them seen only once; about 2.3% is held by the top ten. V gave up 3 bases and J gave up 3 bases; unmatched junction bases: 2. The CDR3 is 14 amino acids. The germline V gene has CDR1 SGHDN and CDR2 FVKESK. This clone appeared many times. The sample comprised PBMCs. The chain joins TRBV14 to TRBJ2-5; the match to TRBD2 covers 9 bases. The TCR sequence derives from a man aged 35 to 55 in good health, CMV-negative, and a related stem cell transplant donor. CDR3 nucleotides: TGTGCCAGCAGCCAGACTAGCGGTGAAGAGACCCAGTACTTC. Protein sequence: CASSQTSGEETQYF.